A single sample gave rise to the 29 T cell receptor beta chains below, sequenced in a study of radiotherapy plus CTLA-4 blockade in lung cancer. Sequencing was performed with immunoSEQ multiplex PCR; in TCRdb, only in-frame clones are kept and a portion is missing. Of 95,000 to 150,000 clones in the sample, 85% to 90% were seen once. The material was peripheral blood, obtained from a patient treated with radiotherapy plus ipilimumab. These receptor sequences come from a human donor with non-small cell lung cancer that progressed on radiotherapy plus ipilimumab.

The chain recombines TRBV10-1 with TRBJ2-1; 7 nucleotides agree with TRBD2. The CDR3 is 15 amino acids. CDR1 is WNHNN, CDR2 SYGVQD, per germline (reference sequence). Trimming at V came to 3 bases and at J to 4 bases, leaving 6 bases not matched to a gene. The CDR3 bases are TGCGCCAGCAGTGAAAGGGCTAGCGGTTACAATGAGCAGTTCTTC. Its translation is CASSERASGYNEQFF.

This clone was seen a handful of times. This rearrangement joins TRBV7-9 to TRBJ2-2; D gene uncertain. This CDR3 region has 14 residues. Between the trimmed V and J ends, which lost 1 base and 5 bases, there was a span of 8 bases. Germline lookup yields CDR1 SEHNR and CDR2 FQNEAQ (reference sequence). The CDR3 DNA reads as TGTGCCAGCAGCTTAGGAGGCGGTACCGGGGAGCTGTTTTTT. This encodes CASSLGGGTGELFF.

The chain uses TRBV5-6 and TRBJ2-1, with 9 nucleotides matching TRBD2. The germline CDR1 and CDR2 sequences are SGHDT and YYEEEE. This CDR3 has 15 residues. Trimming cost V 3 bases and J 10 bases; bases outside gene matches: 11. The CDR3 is CASSSVAGVISEQFF. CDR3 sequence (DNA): TGTGCCAGCAGCTCAGTAGCGGGAGTTATCTCGGAGCAGTTCTTC.

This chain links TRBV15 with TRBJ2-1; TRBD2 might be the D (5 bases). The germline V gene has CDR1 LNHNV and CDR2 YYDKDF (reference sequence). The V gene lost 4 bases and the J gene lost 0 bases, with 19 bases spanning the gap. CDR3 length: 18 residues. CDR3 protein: CATSKNVGGRSSYNEQFF. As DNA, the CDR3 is TGTGCCACCAGCAAAAACGTCGGAGGCCGGAGCTCCTACAATGAGCAGTTCTTC.

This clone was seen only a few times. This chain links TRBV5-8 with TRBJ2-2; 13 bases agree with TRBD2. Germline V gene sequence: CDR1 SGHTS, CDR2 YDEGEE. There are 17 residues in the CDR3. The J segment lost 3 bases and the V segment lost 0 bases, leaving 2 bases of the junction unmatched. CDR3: CASSLGTSGSYTGELFF. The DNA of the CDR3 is TGTGCCAGCAGCTTGGGGACTAGCGGGAGCTACACCGGGGAGCTGTTTTTT.

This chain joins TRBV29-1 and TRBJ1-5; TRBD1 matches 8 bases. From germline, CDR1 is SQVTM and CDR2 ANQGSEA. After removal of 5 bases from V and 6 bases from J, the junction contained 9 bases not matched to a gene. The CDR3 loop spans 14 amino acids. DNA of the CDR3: TGCAGCGTTAGCCAGGGGGCGCAGGGTCAGCCCCAGCATTTT. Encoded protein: CSVSQGAQGQPQHF.

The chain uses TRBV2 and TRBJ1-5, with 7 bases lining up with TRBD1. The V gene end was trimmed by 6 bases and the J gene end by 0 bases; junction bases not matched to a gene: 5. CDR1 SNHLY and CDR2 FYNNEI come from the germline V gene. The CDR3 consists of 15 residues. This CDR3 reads CASRPDRASNQPQHF. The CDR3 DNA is TGTGCCAGCAGACCCGACAGGGCTAGCAATCAGCCCCAGCATTTT.

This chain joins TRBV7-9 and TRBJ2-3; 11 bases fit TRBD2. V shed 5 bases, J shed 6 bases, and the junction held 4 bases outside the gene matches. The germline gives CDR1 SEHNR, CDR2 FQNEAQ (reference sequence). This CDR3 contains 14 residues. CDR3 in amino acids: CASSVTSGSDTQYF. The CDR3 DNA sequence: TGTGCCAGCAGCGTCACTAGCGGGAGTGATACGCAGTATTTT.

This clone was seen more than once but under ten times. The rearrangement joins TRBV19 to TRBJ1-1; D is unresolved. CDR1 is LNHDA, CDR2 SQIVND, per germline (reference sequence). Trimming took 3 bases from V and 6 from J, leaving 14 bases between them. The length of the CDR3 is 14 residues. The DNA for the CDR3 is TGTGCCAGTAGTATGGGAGGAAGGGTCCCTGAAGCTTTCTTT. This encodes CASSMGGRVPEAFF.

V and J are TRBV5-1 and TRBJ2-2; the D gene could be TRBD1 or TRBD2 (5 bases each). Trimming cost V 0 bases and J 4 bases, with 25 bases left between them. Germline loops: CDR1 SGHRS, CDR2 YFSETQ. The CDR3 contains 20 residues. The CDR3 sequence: CASSLVVGPSGFQGTGELFF. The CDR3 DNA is TGCGCCAGCAGCTTGGTCGTGGGCCCCTCGGGGTTCCAGGGCACCGGGGAGCTGTTTTTT.

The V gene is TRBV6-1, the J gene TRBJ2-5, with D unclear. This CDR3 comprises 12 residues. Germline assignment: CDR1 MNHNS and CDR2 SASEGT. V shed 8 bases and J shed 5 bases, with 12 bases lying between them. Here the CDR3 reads CASSPSSETQYF. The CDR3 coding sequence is TGTGCCAGCTCTCCTTCTTCGGAGACCCAGTACTTC.

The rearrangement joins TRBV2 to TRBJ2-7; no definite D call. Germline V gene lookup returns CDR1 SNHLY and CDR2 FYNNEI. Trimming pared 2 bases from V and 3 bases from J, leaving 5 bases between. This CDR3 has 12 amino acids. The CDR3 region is CASSEFSYEQYF. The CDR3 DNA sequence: TGTGCCAGCAGTGAATTCAGCTACGAGCAGTACTTC.

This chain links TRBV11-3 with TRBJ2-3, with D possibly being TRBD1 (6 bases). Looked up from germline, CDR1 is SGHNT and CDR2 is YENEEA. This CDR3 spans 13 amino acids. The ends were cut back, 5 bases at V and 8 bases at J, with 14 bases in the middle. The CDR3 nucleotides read TGTGCCAGCAGCCCAGGGACACTCGGTACGCAGTATTTT. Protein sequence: CASSPGTLGTQYF.

CDR3 DNA sequence: TGTGCCAGTAGTCTGCTAGCGGGACCACTAAGGGGAGAGCAGTTCTTC. It encodes CASSLLAGPLRGEQFF. The gene calls are TRBV19 and TRBJ2-1; TRBD2 agrees at 9 bases. The V gene's germline CDR1 is LNHDA and CDR2 SQIVND (reference sequence). The CDR3 spans 16 residues. The trim removed 5 bases at V and 10 bases at J, leaving 15 bases unmatched.

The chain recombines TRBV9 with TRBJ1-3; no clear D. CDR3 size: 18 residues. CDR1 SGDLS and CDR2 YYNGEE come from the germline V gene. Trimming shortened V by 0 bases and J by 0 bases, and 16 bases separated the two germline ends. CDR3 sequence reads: CASSVAHSAVSSGNTIYF. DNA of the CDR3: TGTGCCAGCAGCGTAGCCCATAGTGCGGTAAGCTCTGGAAACACCATATATTTT.

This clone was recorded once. In DNA form, the CDR3 reads TGTGCCAGTAGCTTACGGGAGGAGGAGACCCAGTACTTC. Translated: CASSLREEETQYF. The V call is TRBV19, the J call TRBJ2-5; 7 bases line up with TRBD2. Unmatched junction bases numbered 6, after V lost 6 bases and J lost 5 bases. The germline gives CDR1 LNHDA, CDR2 SQIVND (reference sequence). CDR3 length: 13 residues.

The CDR3 reads CASSSSGDRRISGNTIYF. The CDR3 nucleotides read TGTGCCAGCAGCTCGAGTGGGGACAGGCGGATTTCTGGAAACACCATATATTTT. The chain uses TRBV13 and TRBJ1-3; 8 bases match TRBD1. Unmatched junction bases numbered 12, after V lost 4 bases and J lost 1 base. The CDR3 is made up of 18 amino acids. CDR1 and CDR2 from the germline V gene are PRHDT and FYEKMQ (reference sequence).

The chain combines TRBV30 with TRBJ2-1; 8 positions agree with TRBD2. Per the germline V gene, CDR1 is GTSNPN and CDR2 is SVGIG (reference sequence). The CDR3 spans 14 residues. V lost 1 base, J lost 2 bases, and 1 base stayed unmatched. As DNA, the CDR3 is TGTGCCTGGAGTGAGGGACTAGCCTACAATGAGCAGTTCTTC. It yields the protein CAWSEGLAYNEQFF. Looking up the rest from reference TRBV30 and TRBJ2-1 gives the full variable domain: SQTIHQWPATLVQPVGSPLSLECTVEGTSNPNLYWYRQAAGRGLQLLFYSVGIGQISSEVPQNLSASRPQDRQFILSSKKLLLSDSGFYLCAWSEGLAYNEQFFGPGTRLTVL.

This chain's CDR3 is CASAKPAGAGLTYEQYF. CDR3 bases: TGTGCTAGTGCCAAACCGGCCGGAGCGGGGCTAACCTACGAGCAGTACTTC. This chain joins TRBV12-5 and TRBJ2-7; 7 bases are a match to TRBD2. The ends lost 7 bases at V and 2 bases at J; junction bases unmatched: 17. This CDR3 spans 17 amino acids. Germline-derived CDR1 and CDR2 are LGHNT and FRNRAP.

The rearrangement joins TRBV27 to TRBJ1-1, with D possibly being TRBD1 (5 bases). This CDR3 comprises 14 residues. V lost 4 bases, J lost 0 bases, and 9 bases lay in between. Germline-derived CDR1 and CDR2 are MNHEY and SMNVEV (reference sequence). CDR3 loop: CASSYQGMNTEAFF. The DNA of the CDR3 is TGTGCCAGCAGTTACCAGGGTATGAACACTGAAGCTTTCTTT.

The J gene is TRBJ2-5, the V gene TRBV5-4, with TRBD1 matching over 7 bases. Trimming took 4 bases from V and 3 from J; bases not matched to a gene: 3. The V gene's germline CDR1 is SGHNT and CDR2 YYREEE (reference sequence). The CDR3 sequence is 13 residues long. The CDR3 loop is CASSAGQEETQYF. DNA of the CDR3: TGTGCCAGCAGCGCCGGACAGGAAGAGACCCAGTACTTC.

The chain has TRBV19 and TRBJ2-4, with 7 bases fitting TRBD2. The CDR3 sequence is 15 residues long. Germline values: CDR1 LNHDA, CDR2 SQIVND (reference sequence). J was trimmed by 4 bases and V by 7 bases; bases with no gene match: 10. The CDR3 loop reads CASTQLGEGKNIQYF. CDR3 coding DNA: TGTGCCAGTACCCAATTGGGGGAGGGGAAAAACATTCAGTACTTC.

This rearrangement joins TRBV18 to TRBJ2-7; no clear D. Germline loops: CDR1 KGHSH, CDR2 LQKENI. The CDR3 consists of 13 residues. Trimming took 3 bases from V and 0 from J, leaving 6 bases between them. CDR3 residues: CASSPLGSYEQYF. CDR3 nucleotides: TGTGCCAGCTCACCCTTGGGCTCCTACGAGCAGTACTTC.

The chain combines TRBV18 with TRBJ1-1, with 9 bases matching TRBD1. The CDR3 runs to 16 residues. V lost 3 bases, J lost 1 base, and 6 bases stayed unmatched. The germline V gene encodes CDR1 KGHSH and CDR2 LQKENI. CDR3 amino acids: CASSPLDRGPNTEAFF. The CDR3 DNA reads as TGTGCCAGCTCACCCTTGGACAGGGGCCCGAACACTGAAGCTTTCTTT. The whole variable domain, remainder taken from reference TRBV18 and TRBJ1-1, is NAGVMQNPRHLVRRRGQEARLRCSPMKGHSHVYWYRQLPEEGLKFMVYLQKENIIDESGMPKERFSAEFPKEGPSILRIQQVVRGDSAAYFCASSPLDRGPNTEAFFGQGTRLTVV.

CDR3 DNA: TGCGCCAGCAGCCAAGATTGGGGCAGGGGGCCGGGAGAGCAGTACTTC. Encoded protein: CASSQDWGRGPGEQYF. The chain links TRBV4-1 to TRBJ2-7, with 8 bases matching TRBD1. Germline CDR1 MGHRA, CDR2 YSYEKL. The CDR3 is 16 residues long. V shed 0 bases, J shed 7 bases, and the junction held 11 bases outside the gene matches.

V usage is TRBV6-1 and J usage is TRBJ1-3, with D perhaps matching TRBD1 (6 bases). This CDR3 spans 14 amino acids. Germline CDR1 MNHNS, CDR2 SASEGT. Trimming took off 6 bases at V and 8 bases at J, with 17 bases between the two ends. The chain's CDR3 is CASSLRGESHTIYF. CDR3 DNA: TGTGCCAGCAGCCTCAGGGGAGAGAGTCACACCATATATTTT.

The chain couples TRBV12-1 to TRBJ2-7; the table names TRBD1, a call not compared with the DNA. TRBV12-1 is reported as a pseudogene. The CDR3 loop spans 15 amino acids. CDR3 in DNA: TGTGCCAGCAGCTTTCTGGGGGCCGCGCTCCACGAGCAGTACTTC. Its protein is CASSFLGAALHEQYF.

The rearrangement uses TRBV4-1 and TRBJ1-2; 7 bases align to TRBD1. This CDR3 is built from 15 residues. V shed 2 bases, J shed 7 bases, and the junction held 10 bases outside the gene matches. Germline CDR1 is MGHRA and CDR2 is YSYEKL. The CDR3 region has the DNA TGCGCCAGCAGCCAAAGACAGGGAGAATACTTTGGCTACACCTTC. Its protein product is CASSQRQGEYFGYTF.

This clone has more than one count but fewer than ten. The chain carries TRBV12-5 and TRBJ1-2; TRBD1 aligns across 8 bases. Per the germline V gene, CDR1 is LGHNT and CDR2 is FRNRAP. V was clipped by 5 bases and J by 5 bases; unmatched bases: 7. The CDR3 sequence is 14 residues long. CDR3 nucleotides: TGTGCTAGTGGTCGCCGGGACAGGTATTATGGCTACACCTTC. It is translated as CASGRRDRYYGYTF. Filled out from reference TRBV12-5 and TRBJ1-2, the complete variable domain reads DARVTQTPRHKVTEMGQEVTMRCQPILGHNTVFWYRQTMMQGLELLAYFRNRAPLDDSGMPKDRFSAEMPDATLATLKIQPSEPRDSAVYFCASGRRDRYYGYTFGSGTRLTVV.